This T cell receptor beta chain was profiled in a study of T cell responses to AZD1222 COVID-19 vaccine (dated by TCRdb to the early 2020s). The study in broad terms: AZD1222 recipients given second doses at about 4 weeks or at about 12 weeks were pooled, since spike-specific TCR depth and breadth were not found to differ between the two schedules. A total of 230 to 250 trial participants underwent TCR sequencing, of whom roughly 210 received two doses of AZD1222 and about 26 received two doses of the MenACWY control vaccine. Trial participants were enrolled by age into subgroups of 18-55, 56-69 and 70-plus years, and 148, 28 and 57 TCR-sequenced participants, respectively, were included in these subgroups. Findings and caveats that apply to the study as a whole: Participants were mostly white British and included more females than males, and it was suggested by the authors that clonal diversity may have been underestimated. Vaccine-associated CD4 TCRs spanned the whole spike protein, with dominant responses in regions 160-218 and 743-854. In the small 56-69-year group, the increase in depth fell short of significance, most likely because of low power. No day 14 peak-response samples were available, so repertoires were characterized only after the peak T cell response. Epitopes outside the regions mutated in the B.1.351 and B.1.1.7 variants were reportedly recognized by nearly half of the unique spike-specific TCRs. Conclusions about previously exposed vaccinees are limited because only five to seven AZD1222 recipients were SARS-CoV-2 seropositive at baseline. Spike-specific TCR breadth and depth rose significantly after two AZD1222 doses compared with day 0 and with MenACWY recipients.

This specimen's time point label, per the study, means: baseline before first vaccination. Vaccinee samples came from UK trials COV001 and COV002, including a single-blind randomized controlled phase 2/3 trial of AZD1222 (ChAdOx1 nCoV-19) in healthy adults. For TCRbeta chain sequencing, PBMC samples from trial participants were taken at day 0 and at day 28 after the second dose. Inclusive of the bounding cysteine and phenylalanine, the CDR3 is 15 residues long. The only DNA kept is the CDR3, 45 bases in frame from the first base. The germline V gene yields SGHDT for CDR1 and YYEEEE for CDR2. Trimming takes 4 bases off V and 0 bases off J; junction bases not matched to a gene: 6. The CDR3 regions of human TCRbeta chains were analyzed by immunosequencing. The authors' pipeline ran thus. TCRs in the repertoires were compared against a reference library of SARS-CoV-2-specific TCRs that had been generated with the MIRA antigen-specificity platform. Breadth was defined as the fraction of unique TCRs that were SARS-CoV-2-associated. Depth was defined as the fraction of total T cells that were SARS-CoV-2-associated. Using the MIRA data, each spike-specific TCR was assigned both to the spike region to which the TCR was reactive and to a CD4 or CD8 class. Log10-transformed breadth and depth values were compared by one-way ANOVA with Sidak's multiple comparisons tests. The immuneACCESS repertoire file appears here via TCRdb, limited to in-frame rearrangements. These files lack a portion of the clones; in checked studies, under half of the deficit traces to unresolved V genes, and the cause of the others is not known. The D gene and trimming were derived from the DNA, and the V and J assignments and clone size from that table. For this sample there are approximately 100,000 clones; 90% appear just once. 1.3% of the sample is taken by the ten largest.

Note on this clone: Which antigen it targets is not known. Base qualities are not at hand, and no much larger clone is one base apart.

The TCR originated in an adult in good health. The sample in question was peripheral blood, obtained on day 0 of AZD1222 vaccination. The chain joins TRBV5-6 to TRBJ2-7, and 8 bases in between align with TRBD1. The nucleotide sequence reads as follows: TGTGCCAGCAGCCTACAGGGGGTGCTCTCCTACGAGCAGTACTTC. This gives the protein CASSLQGVLSYEQYF.